The sequence of this T cell receptor beta chain was determined in a study of T cells in Graves' hyperthyroidism and ophthalmopathy. Study-level findings and limits: Researchers found most expanded thyroid clonotypes above 0.001 in blood as well. Prediction of ophthalmopathy progression came a median around 6 months pre-onset. Through a model of 13 V-J features, ophthalmopathy was separated from stable hyperthyroidism.

The diagnostic basis comprised clinical symptoms, serum thyroxine and TRAb, thyroid ultrasound and orbital computed tomography. TCR beta CDR3 region amplification was performed from RNA transcripts. RT-PCR in the first round (using the HTBI primer set) targeted the TCR CDR3. TCRdb re-called the multiplex PCR reads through MiXCR, storing one row per CDR3 protein. The table has some 770,000 distinct CDR3 sequences, about a sixth seen once. This clonotype has ten or more counts. Its antigen is unknown. Germline trimming cut 7 bases from V and 5 bases from J; bases unmatched to any gene: 8. CDR3 length: 14 amino acids. Germline-derived CDR1 and CDR2 are LGHDT and YNNKEL (reference sequence).

The TCR sequence derives from a man between 18 and 35 years old with Graves' hyperthyroidism. The rearrangement uses TRBV3-1 and TRBJ2-3, with 8 positions matching TRBD2. The sequencing input was blood. The CDR3 loop is CASTDSGTGDTQYF. CDR3 coding DNA: TGTGCCAGCACCGATAGCGGGACCGGAGATACGCAGTATTTT.